A selection of T cell receptor beta chains follows, all from one sample in a study of cytomegalovirus exposure and HLA in healthy donors. The repertoire was sequenced with immunoSEQ multiplex PCR; TCRdb's copy has only in-frame clones and lacks some. Of under 45,000 clones listed, 80% are singletons. Sequenced input: PBMCs. Source of these receptors: a male donor in good health and CMV-seronegative. The CDR3 runs from the conserved cysteine through the conserved F or W. Each record gives: J gene, V gene, D gene, CDR3 protein, CDR3 DNA. A D gene is named only where the DNA matches it firmly.

j_call: TRBJ2-2
v_call: TRBV7-9
d_call: .
cdr3_aa: CASSPFAGELFF
cdr3_nt: TGTGCCAGCAGCCCGTTCGCCGGGGAGCTGTTTTTT

j_call: TRBJ1-1
v_call: TRBV5-6
d_call: .
cdr3_aa: CASSLGQPITEAFF
cdr3_nt: TGTGCCAGCAGCTTGGGACAGCCGATCACTGAAGCTTTCTTT

j_call: TRBJ2-2
v_call: TRBV9
d_call: TRBD2
cdr3_aa: CASSGQLAGVGTGELFF
cdr3_nt: TGTGCCAGCAGCGGACAGCTAGCGGGAGTAGGAACCGGGGAGCTGTTTTTT

j_call: TRBJ2-3
v_call: TRBV5-4
d_call: .
cdr3_aa: CASSFAGETTDTQYF
cdr3_nt: TGTGCCAGCAGCTTCGCAGGGGAAACAACAGATACGCAGTATTTT

j_call: TRBJ2-2
v_call: TRBV10-1
d_call: .
cdr3_aa: CASSESVSTGELFF
cdr3_nt: TGCGCCAGCAGTGAGTCGGTCAGCACCGGGGAGCTGTTTTTT

j_call: TRBJ1-1
v_call: TRBV30
d_call: .
cdr3_aa: CAWSASRRNTEAFF
cdr3_nt: TGTGCCTGGAGTGCCTCGAGGAGGAACACTGAAGCTTTCTTT

j_call: TRBJ2-6
v_call: TRBV5-1
d_call: .
cdr3_aa: CASSQGLANVLTF
cdr3_nt: TGCGCCAGCAGCCAGGGTCTAGCCAACGTCCTGACTTTC

j_call: TRBJ2-4
v_call: TRBV7-8
d_call: TRBD2
cdr3_aa: CASSLRVLREGTKNIQYF
cdr3_nt: TGTGCCAGCAGCTTAAGGGTTCTACGGGAGGGTACCAAAAACATTCAGTACTTC

j_call: TRBJ1-2
v_call: TRBV27
d_call: TRBD1
cdr3_aa: CASSPGTGVGYGYTF
cdr3_nt: TGTGCCAGCAGTCCAGGGACAGGGGTAGGCTATGGCTACACCTTC

j_call: TRBJ1-1
v_call: TRBV19
d_call: TRBD1
cdr3_aa: CASSSLPGQGASGNTEAFF
cdr3_nt: TGTGCCAGTAGTAGCCTACCGGGACAGGGGGCGAGCGGGAACACTGAAGCTTTCTTT

j_call: TRBJ1-1
v_call: TRBV7-9
d_call: TRBD1
cdr3_aa: CASSRQGSTEAFF
cdr3_nt: TGTGCCAGCAGCCGACAGGGATCAACTGAAGCTTTCTTT

j_call: TRBJ1-5
v_call: TRBV1
d_call: .
cdr3_aa: CTSSLDRGGRIMCGNQPQHF
cdr3_nt: TGCACCAGCAGCCTCGACAGGGGGGGTAGGATAATGTGCGGCAATCAGCCCCAGCATTTT